These 11 T cell receptor beta chains originate from one sample sequenced in a study of blood T cell repertoires in COVID-19. Data came from immunoSEQ multiplex PCR; TCRdb stores just in-frame clones and leaves some out. The sample includes tens of thousands of clones, more than 70% of them seen just once. Sequenced: peripheral blood. All receptors come from a human donor in a cohort sampled during active COVID-19.

The rearrangement links TRBV27 to TRBJ1-2; TRBD1 matches at 10 bases. Germline CDR1 MNHEY, CDR2 SMNVEV (reference sequence). V lost 3 bases and J lost 3; bases outside the gene matches: 4. The CDR3 consists of 15 residues. The CDR3 sequence: CASSFRQGAYYGYTF. The CDR3 DNA reads TGTGCCAGCAGTTTTCGACAGGGGGCATACTATGGCTACACCTTC.

This clone has only a few counts. The V gene is TRBV18, the J gene TRBJ2-2, with D perhaps TRBD1 (6 bases). Germline CDR1 is KGHSH and CDR2 is LQKENI. The CDR3 consists of 14 residues. Trimming pared 3 bases from V and 5 bases from J, leaving 10 bases between. The chain's CDR3 is CASSPATGTGELFF. CDR3 nucleotides: TGTGCCAGCTCACCGGCTACAGGGACCGGGGAGCTGTTTTTT.

This rearrangement joins TRBV27 to TRBJ2-7; a weak D match, TRBD1 (6 bases). The germline CDR1 and CDR2 sequences are MNHEY and SMNVEV (reference sequence). This CDR3 contains 14 residues. The V and J ends lost 3 bases and 2 bases respectively, with 11 bases between them. This CDR3 is CASSLIPGAYEQYF. In nucleotides, the CDR3 is TGTGCCAGCAGTTTGATCCCAGGGGCCTACGAGCAGTACTTC.

The chain recombines TRBV19 with TRBJ2-6; a possible D gene is TRBD1 (6 bases). Per the germline V gene, CDR1 is LNHDA and CDR2 is SQIVND (reference sequence). This CDR3 is built from 17 residues. V lost 5 bases to trimming and J lost 0 bases, with 14 bases between them. The CDR3 sequence: CASSFRDTPSGANVLTF. As DNA, the CDR3 is TGTGCCAGTAGTTTCCGGGACACCCCCTCTGGGGCCAACGTCCTGACTTTC.

The rearrangement joins TRBV19 to TRBJ2-7; 9 nucleotides line up with TRBD2. This CDR3 region has 15 residues. The V and J ends lost 5 bases and 3 bases, in that order; junction bases with no gene match: 8. Germline CDR1 reads LNHDA; CDR2 reads SQIVND (reference sequence). In nucleotides, the CDR3 is TGTGCCAGTAGTTTCGCGACTAGCGGTTTCTACGAGCAGTACTTC. Translation: CASSFATSGFYEQYF.

The chain's CDR3 is CASSFLSGSSTDTQYF. In nucleotides, the CDR3 is TGTGCCAGCAGCTTCCTCAGCGGGTCTAGCACAGATACGCAGTATTTT. The J gene is TRBJ2-3, the V gene TRBV7-9; possible D gene TRBD2, 6 bases. Looked up from germline, CDR1 is SEHNR and CDR2 is FQNEAQ (reference sequence). CDR3 length: 16 amino acids. Deletions cut 3 bases from V and 0 bases from J, with 13 bases between.

V and J are TRBV6-6 and TRBJ2-2, with TRBD1 as a possible D gene (6 bases). CDR1 is MNHNY and CDR2 is SVGAGI in the germline V gene (reference sequence). The V and J ends lost 2 bases and 4 bases respectively, with 8 bases between them. This CDR3 is built from 14 residues. CDR3 region: CASSYTGRTGELFF. DNA for the CDR3: TGTGCCAGCAGTTACACAGGGCGCACCGGGGAGCTGTTTTTT.

The rearrangement uses TRBV4-1 and TRBJ1-2; possibly TRBD1 for D (6 bases). Germline CDR1 and CDR2: MGHRA and YSYEKL. The CDR3 sequence is 14 residues long. V was shortened by 1 base and J by 2 bases, with 8 bases between the two germline ends. CDR3 region: CASSQVGGNYGYTF. The CDR3 nucleotides read TGCGCCAGCAGCCAAGTAGGGGGAAACTATGGCTACACCTTC.

The gene calls are TRBV5-6 and TRBJ1-2; maybe TRBD1 (5 bases). V lost 1 base and J 6 bases, leaving 13 bases between the germline ends. CDR3 length: 14 amino acids. Germline CDR1 reads SGHDT; CDR2 reads YYEEEE. The CDR3 loop is CASSLWEGIDGYTF. DNA of the CDR3: TGTGCCAGCAGCTTGTGGGAGGGGATTGATGGCTACACCTTC.

This chain connects TRBV18 to TRBJ2-3; 7 bases agree with TRBD2. Germline CDR1 reads KGHSH; CDR2 reads LQKENI. This CDR3 is built from 16 residues. Germline trimming cut 0 bases from V and 3 bases from J; bases unmatched to any gene: 6. The CDR3 DNA reads as TGTGCCAGCTCACCACCGCGCCTCGGGGGGACAGATACGCAGTATTTT. Its translation is CASSPPRLGGTDTQYF.

V gene TRBV7-3 combines with J gene TRBJ2-1; 9 bases are shared with TRBD2. The germline V gene encodes CDR1 SGHTA and CDR2 FQGTGA. The CDR3 totals 15 residues. J gave up 8 bases and V 0 bases, and 5 bases lay outside the gene matches. The CDR3 sequence is CASSLTGTSLHEQFF. DNA of the CDR3: TGTGCCAGCAGCTTAACCGGGACTAGCTTGCATGAGCAGTTCTTC.